The source of this TCR beta chain is a study of pediatric ulcerative colitis. The ends were cut back, 2 bases at V and 7 bases at J, with 17 bases in the middle. Germline values: CDR1 MGHRA, CDR2 YSYEKL. The CDR3 contains 15 residues. The data were produced by immunoSEQ multiplex PCR, yet TCRdb's version contains in-frame clones alone and is incomplete. The sample holds approximately 30,000 clones, almost 85% seen once. The source material was blood. The V and J genes are TRBV4-1 and TRBJ1-2, with D possibly TRBD1 on 5 matching bases. This receptor was taken from a boy aged 5 to 17 with severe ulcerative colitis. DNA of the CDR3: TGCGCCAGCAGCCAACCAACCAGGGACCGTGGTGGCTACACCTTC. It is translated as CASSQPTRDRGGYTF.